This is a list of T cell receptor beta chains from one sample in a study of blood T cell repertoires in COVID-19. Generated by immunoSEQ multiplex PCR, the TCRdb table keeps only in-frame clones and is missing some. The sample shows fewer than 80,000 clones, roughly nine tenths of them seen only once. What was sequenced was peripheral blood. Receptor source: a woman aged 50 to 60 with active COVID-19. Both conserved end residues are part of each CDR3. The D gene is left open where the match is weak. The listing skips clone size in some rows; elsewhere it reads once, few, many or a size class.

clone_size j_call d_call v_call cdr3_nt cdr3_aa
. TRBJ2-7 TRBD2 TRBV14 TGTGCCAGCAGCGACGGGGGGAGGGCCGAGCAGTACTTC CASSDGGRAEQYF
. TRBJ1-2 . TRBV3-1/TRBV3-2 TGTGCCAGCAGCCAAGGACAGTTCAACACCTTC CASSQGQFNTF
once TRBJ1-2 TRBD1 TRBV7-2 TGTGCCAGCAGCTTCATAGGACAGGGTAACTATGGCTACACCTTC CASSFIGQGNYGYTF
few TRBJ2-7 TRBD2 TRBV5-4 TGTGCCAGCAGCTTGGCGGCGGGAGGGTCCTACGAGCAGTACTTC CASSLAAGGSYEQYF
. TRBJ2-6 . TRBV28 TGTGCCAGCAGTCCCTCAACAGGGGCCAACGTCCTGACTTTC CASSPSTGANVLTF
. TRBJ2-1 . TRBV6-5 TGTGCCAGCAGCCCCTATGCGGTTTATGAGCAGTTCTTC CASSPYAVYEQFF
. TRBJ2-1 . TRBV11-1 TGTGCCAGCAGCTTAGAACTGGGCTTCAATGAGCAGTTCTTC CASSLELGFNEQFF
. TRBJ2-1 . TRBV7-2 TGTGCCAGCAGCTTATTTAACTCCTACAATGAGCAGTTCTTC CASSLFNSYNEQFF
. TRBJ1-1 . TRBV7-9 TGTGCCAGCAGCTTAGACAGGGAAGCTTTCTTT CASSLDREAFF
. TRBJ2-5 . TRBV27 TGTGCCGTACAAGAGACCCAGTACTTC CAVQETQYF
. TRBJ1-1 . TRBV30 TGTGCCTGGAGTGTACGACAGAACACTGAAGCTTTCTTT CAWSVRQNTEAFF
. TRBJ2-7 TRBD1 TRBV30 TGTGCCTGGCTAAGACTGGGACAGGTAAACAACGAGCAGTACTTC CAWLRLGQVNNEQYF
. TRBJ1-1 TRBD1 TRBV3-1/TRBV3-2 TGTGCCAGCAGACCTGGGACAGGGACTGAAGCTTTCTTT CASRPGTGTEAFF
. TRBJ1-5 . TRBV25-1 TGTGCCAGCAGTGAATCGGGAGGGTGGGGTCAGCCCCAGCATTTT CASSESGGWGQPQHF
. TRBJ2-3 . TRBV5-1 TGCGCCAGCAGGGGTCCGCCTAGAGATACGCAGTATTTT CASRGPPRDTQYF
. TRBJ2-3 . TRBV7-5 TGTGCCAGAAGCTTCGTCTGGGCAGGGATCTGGGGCACAGATACGCAGTATTTT CARSFVWAGIWGTDTQYF
once TRBJ2-7 . TRBV28 TGTGCCAGCTGCCTGACCCCGGGTGTTTACGAGCAGTACTTC CASCLTPGVYEQYF
. TRBJ2-2 . TRBV7-2 TGTGCCGGCAGCTTGACCTCAGGCACCGGGGAGCTGTTTTTT CAGSLTSGTGELFF
. TRBJ2-2 . TRBV3-1/TRBV3-2 TGTGCCAGCAGCCTTCAGTCTACCGGGGAGCTGTTTTTT CASSLQSTGELFF
once TRBJ1-3 . TRBV6-5 TGTGCCAGCACCCCGGGGGGCTCCGGAAACACCATATATTTT CASTPGGSGNTIYF
. TRBJ1-1 . TRBV3-1/TRBV3-2 TGTGCCAGCAGCCAAGTTGCAGGGGTAAGCACTGAAGCTTTCTTT CASSQVAGVSTEAFF
. TRBJ1-1 . TRBV18 TGTGCCAGCTCACCGGACAGCCTGAACACTGAAGCTTTCTTT CASSPDSLNTEAFF
. TRBJ2-3 . TRBV7-8 TGTGCCAGCAGCTTAGAAAAGGGGCAGGATACGCAGTATTTT CASSLEKGQDTQYF
. TRBJ1-5 . TRBV18 TGTGCCAGCTCACAAAACGCGGGGGGCAATCAGCCCCAGCATTTT CASSQNAGGNQPQHF
. TRBJ1-1 TRBD1 TRBV4-1 TGCGCCAGCAGCCAAGACGGACAGGGAACATCGGCCACTGAAGCTTTCTTT CASSQDGQGTSATEAFF
. TRBJ2-3 . TRBV5-6 TGTGCCAGCAGCAGGTTGGCTAGCGGCACAGATACGCAGTATTTT CASSRLASGTDTQYF
. TRBJ1-1 . TRBV9 TGTGCCAGCAGCCCCCGGTCCCTAATCCTAAACACTGAAGCTTTCTTT CASSPRSLILNTEAFF
. TRBJ2-7 TRBD1 TRBV5-1 TGCGCCAGCAGCTTGGGAACACAGGGGCCATCCTACGAGCAGTACTTC CASSLGTQGPSYEQYF
. TRBJ2-5 TRBD2 TRBV7-7 TGTGCCAGCAGCCTTAGAGCGGGAATTGGGGAGACCCAGTACTTC CASSLRAGIGETQYF
. TRBJ2-3 . TRBV10-3 TGTGCCGCAATGACAGGAATGGGTGAAGGTTTCACAGATACGCAGTATTTT CAAMTGMGEGFTDTQYF
. TRBJ2-7 TRBD1 TRBV11-1 TGTGCCAGCAGCTCGAAGGGACAGGACTTTTCCTACGAGCAGTACTTC CASSSKGQDFSYEQYF
once TRBJ2-7 TRBD1 TRBV11-2 TGTGCCAGCAGCTTACCCGAGACAGGGCCCTCCTACGAGCAGTACTTC CASSLPETGPSYEQYF
. TRBJ2-1 TRBD1 TRBV30 TGTGCCTGGGAACAGGGGGACTACAATGAGCAGTTCTTC CAWEQGDYNEQFF
. TRBJ1-2 . TRBV19 TGTGCCAGTAGTCCACCACAGGGTAGGGGCTATGGCTACACCTTC CASSPPQGRGYGYTF
. TRBJ2-3 . TRBV19 TGTGCCAGTAGTATAACAGAGAGCACAGATACGCAGTATTTT CASSITESTDTQYF
few TRBJ1-5 . TRBV6-6 TGTGCCAGCAGTTACTCGGACATCCCCAAGCATTTT CASSYSDIPKHF
. TRBJ2-3 . TRBV7-9 TGTGCCAGCAGCCTGGGCCGCGGGGCTAGGGAAAGCACAGATACGCAGTATTTT CASSLGRGARESTDTQYF
. TRBJ1-1 TRBD1 TRBV5-1 TGCGCCAGCAGGGGGGACAGGCTCACTGAAGCTTTCTTT CASRGDRLTEAFF
. TRBJ1-5 . TRBV21-1 TGTGCCAGCAGCAAAGAAGACAACATGGAGGGCGATCAGCCCCAGCATTTT CASSKEDNMEGDQPQHF
few TRBJ1-2 TRBD1 TRBV28 TGTGCCAGCAGCCTACCGACAGGGGACGGGGGTGGCTACACCTTC CASSLPTGDGGGYTF
. TRBJ2-5 TRBD1 TRBV5-4 TGTGCCAGCAGCCCGGGGACAGAAGAGACCCAGTACTTC CASSPGTEETQYF
. TRBJ2-7 . TRBV3-1/TRBV3-2 TGTGCCAGCAGCCAAGACCACCGACGGGGCGAGCAGTACTTC CASSQDHRRGEQYF
. TRBJ1-1 . TRBV25-1 TGTGCCAGCTCGCGGGGGGCCGGCACTGAAGCTTTCTTT CASSRGAGTEAFF
. TRBJ2-7 TRBD2 TRBV2 TGTGCCAGCAGCGGCGGGAGGGGACTAGCGACGGGCGAGCAGTACTTC CASSGGRGLATGEQYF